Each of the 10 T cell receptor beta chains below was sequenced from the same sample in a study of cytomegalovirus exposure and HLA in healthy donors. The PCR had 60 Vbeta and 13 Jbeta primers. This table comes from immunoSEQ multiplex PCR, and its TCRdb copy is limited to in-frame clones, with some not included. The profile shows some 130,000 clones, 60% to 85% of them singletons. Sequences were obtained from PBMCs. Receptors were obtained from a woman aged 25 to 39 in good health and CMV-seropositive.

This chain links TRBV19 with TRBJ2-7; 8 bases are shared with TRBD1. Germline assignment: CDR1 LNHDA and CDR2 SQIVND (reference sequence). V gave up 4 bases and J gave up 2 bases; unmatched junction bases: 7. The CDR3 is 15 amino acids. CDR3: CASSRRDRYPYEQYF. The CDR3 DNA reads TGTGCCAGTAGTAGGCGGGACAGGTACCCCTACGAGCAGTACTTC.

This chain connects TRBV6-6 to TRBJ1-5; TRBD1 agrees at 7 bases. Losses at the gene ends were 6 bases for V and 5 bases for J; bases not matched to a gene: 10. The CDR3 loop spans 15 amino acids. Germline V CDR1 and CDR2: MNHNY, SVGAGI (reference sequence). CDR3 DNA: TGTGCCAGCAGCCAAGGGGGCAACCGATATCAGCCCCAGCATTTT. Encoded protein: CASSQGGNRYQPQHF.

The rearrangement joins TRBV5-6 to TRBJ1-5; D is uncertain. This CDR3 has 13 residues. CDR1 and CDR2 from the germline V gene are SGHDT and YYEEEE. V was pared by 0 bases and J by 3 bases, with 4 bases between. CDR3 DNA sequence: TGTGCCAGCAGCTTGGCCAACAATCAGCCCCAGCATTTT. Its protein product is CASSLANNQPQHF.

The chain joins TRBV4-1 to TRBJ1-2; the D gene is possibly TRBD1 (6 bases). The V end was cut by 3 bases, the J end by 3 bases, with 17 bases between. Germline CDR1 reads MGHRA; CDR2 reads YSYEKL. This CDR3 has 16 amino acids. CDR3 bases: TGCGCCAGCAGCCATACCGGGACAAAGGAAGACTATGGCTACACCTTC. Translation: CASSHTGTKEDYGYTF.

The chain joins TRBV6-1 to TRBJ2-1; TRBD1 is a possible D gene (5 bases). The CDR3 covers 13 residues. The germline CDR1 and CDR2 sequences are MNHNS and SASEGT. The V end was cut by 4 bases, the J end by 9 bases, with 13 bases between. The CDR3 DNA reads TGTGCCAGCAGTGCTAGGGGAAACGCTGAGCAGTTCTTC. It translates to CASSARGNAEQFF.

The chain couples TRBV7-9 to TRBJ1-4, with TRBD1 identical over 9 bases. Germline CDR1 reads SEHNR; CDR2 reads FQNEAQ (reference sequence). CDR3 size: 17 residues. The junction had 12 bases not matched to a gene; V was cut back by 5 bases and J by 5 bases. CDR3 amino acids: CASSPWWADRGNEKLFF. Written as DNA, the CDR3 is TGTGCCAGCAGCCCTTGGTGGGCAGACAGGGGGAATGAAAAACTGTTTTTT.

In nucleotides, the CDR3 is TGTGCCAGCAGTTTGTTTGGAGGGGCGGGGGTAAATGAGCAGTTCTTC. It is translated as CASSLFGGAGVNEQFF. This sequence joins TRBV28 and TRBJ2-1; 7 bases match TRBD2. Germline V CDR1 and CDR2: MDHEN, SYDVKM. V gave up 3 bases and J gave up 7 bases; unmatched junction bases: 12. The CDR3 is made up of 16 amino acids. Together with reference TRBV28 and TRBJ2-1, the CDR3 gives the full variable domain: DVKVTQSSRYLVKRTGEKVFLECVQDMDHENMFWYRQDPGLGLRLIYFSYDVKMKEKGDIPEGYSVSREKKERFSLILESASTNQTSMYLCASSLFGGAGVNEQFFGPGTRLTVL.

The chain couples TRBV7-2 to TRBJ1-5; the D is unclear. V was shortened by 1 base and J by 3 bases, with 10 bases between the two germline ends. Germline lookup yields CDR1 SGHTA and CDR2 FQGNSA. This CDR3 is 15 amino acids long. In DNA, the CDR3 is TGTGCCAGCAGCTTAGTGCCGGGAGACAATCAGCCCCAGCATTTT. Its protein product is CASSLVPGDNQPQHF.

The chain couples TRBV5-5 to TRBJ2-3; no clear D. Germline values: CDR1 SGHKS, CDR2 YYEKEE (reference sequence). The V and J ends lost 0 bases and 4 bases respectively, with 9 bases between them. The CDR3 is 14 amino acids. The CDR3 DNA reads TGTGCCAGCAGCTTGGGACTTGCCGCAGATACGCAGTATTTT. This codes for CASSLGLAADTQYF.

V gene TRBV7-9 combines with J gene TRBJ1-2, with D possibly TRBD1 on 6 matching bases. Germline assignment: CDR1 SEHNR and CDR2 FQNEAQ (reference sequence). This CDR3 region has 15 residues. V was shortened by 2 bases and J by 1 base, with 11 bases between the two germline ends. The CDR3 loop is CASSLTTGSNYGYTF. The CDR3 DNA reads TGTGCCAGCAGCTTAACTACAGGGAGTAACTATGGCTACACCTTC.